Many counts were recorded for the clone carrying this T cell receptor (beta chain). Its target is not known. The data derive from a study of regulatory T cells in long-lasting Graves disease. Study-level background: Persistence in Graves' disease denoted antithyroid drug use beyond 5 years alongside positive TSH receptor antibodies. General study findings and limits: A greater number of public clonotypes (about 2,900) was shared by persistent patients than by new patients (just over 950). Persistent disease preferred TRBV28, TRBJ1-2 and TRBJ2-5. Researchers examined only peripheral blood and not thyroid tissue.

With 0 bases removed from V and 3 bases from J, the gap between germline ends came to 12 bases. The CDR3 loop spans 14 amino acids. Germline-derived CDR1 and CDR2 are DFQATT and SNEGSKA (reference sequence). The authors built TCR beta libraries using iRepertoire HTBI primers and Arm-PCR of CDR3 regions. TCRdb redid the calling of the multiplex PCR reads with MiXCR, one entry per CDR3 protein. The repertoire includes roughly 470,000 distinct CDR3 sequences, less than 25% of them detected once, and 7% to 10% sits in the top ten. Noted time point: persistent/refractory GD, antithyroid drugs over 5 years with positive TRAb. RNA from PBMCs was the source of the TCR library.

V is TRBV20-1 and J is TRBJ2-7, with D possibly matching TRBD1 (5 bases). Source: peripheral blood mononuclear cells (PBMCs), taken when the disease was refractory, from a patient treated with antithyroid drugs. This clonotype originated in a female donor with Graves disease. CDR3 protein: CSARDFDSIYEQYF. CDR3 nucleotide sequence: TGCAGTGCTAGAGATTTCGACAGTATCTACGAGCAGTACTTC.